The entry below describes one TCR beta chain. Its antigen is unidentified. The data belong to a study of T cell responses to AZD1222 COVID-19 vaccine. Sequencing was performed with immunoSEQ multiplex PCR; in TCRdb, only in-frame clones are kept and a portion is missing. Seen here are about 150,000 clones, roughly 91% observed once, and the top ten hold 7.5% to 9.5%. Whole-study findings and limits: Baseline serology detected seropositivity in only six AZD1222 recipients. It should be noted that donors were predominantly white British and more often female, and clonal diversity was possibly underestimated.

V lost 2 bases and J lost 1, with 9 bases in between. The CDR3 runs to 14 residues. Germline V gene data show CDR1 as SGDLS and CDR2 as YYNGEE. The receptor was derived from an adult in good health. This chain joins TRBV9 and TRBJ1-1; D may be TRBD1 (6 bases). This material consisted of peripheral blood, taken on day 0 of AZD1222 vaccination. The CDR3 coding sequence is TGTGCCAGCAGCGTTTCGGACAGGAACACTGAAGCTTTCTTT. This sequence encodes CASSVSDRNTEAFF. The variable domain in full, with the rest retrieved from reference TRBV9 and TRBJ1-1, is DSGVTQTPKHLITATGQRVTLRCSPRSGDLSVYWYQQSLDQGLQFLIQYYNGEERAKGNILERFSAQQFPDLHSELNLSSLELGDSALYFCASSVSDRNTEAFFGQGTRLTVV.